The clone carrying this TCR beta chain was seen just once. Germline assignment: CDR1 SGHRS and CDR2 YFSETQ. The CDR3 spans 16 residues. With V trimmed by 4 bases and J by 4 bases, 13 bases remained unmatched. The data are from a study of blood T cell repertoires in COVID-19. Study-wide context: The analysed material was cDNA or gDNA that came from T cells, B-cell-depleted T cells, or PBMCs.

TCRdb's copy holds only in-frame clones and misses some; the assay was immunoSEQ multiplex PCR. The sample comprises 300,000 to 350,000 clones, about nine tenths of which are singletons, and 7% to 8% rests with the top ten. The TCR comes from a woman between 65 and 79 years old with COVID-19, enrolled during active disease. Material: peripheral blood. The chain combines TRBV5-1 with TRBJ1-2, with 7 positions matching TRBD1. The CDR3 coding sequence is TGCGCCAGCAGCCTACGGGACAGTGTTATGTTCTATGGCTACACCTTC. Its protein is CASSLRDSVMFYGYTF.